Listed below are T cell receptor beta chains from one sample, sequenced in a study of T cells in localized non-small cell lung cancer. Clones were sequenced by immunoSEQ multiplex PCR, and TCRdb holds only the in-frame ones, with some missing. The profile shows about 59,000 clones, approximately 93% of them singletons. Source: peripheral blood, taken before any cancer treatment. The receptors were sampled from a man between 40 and 75 years old with stage I lung adenocarcinoma. Each CDR3 is given with its conserved first and last residue. D genes are given only for firm matches. Where a row states a size, it is once, few, many or the class of an expanded clone; other rows omit it.

D gene	V gene	clone size	J gene	CDR3 protein	CDR3 DNA
TRBD1	TRBV2	.	TRBJ1-5	CASSGGQGSQPQHF	TGTGCCAGCAGTGGGGGACAGGGTAGTCAGCCCCAGCATTTT
TRBD2	TRBV19	.	TRBJ2-1	CASSFGLAGFEEQFF	TGTGCCAGTAGTTTCGGACTAGCGGGGTTCGAGGAGCAGTTCTTC
.	TRBV7-3	.	TRBJ2-2	CASSSPGAGELFF	TGTGCCAGCAGCTCCCCGGGGGCCGGGGAGCTGTTTTTT
TRBD2	TRBV6-4	.	TRBJ2-3	CASSALPGLARDTQYF	TGTGCCAGCAGTGCCCTACCGGGACTAGCTCGAGATACGCAGTATTTT
.	TRBV6-6	.	TRBJ2-5	CASSYNREDQETQYF	TGTGCCAGCAGTTACAACAGGGAGGACCAAGAGACCCAGTACTTC
.	TRBV5-1	.	TRBJ1-1	CASSLGQDTEAFF	TGCGCCAGCAGCTTGGGACAAGACACTGAAGCTTTCTTT
TRBD1	TRBV19	many	TRBJ1-2	CASSTGQIYGYTF	TGTGCCAGTAGTACGGGACAGATCTATGGCTACACCTTC
.	TRBV19	.	TRBJ2-1	CASSGDLYNEQFF	TGTGCCAGTAGTGGTGACCTATACAATGAGCAGTTCTTC
.	TRBV28	.	TRBJ2-5	CASKVEETQYF	TGTGCCAGCAAGGTAGAAGAGACCCAGTACTTC
TRBD2	TRBV6-4	.	TRBJ2-1	CATSPGLAGPNEQFF	TGTGCCACCAGCCCGGGACTAGCGGGCCCCAATGAGCAGTTCTTC
.	TRBV20-1	.	TRBJ1-1	CSALGVSEAFF	TGCAGTGCCTTAGGAGTTTCGGAAGCTTTCTTT
.	TRBV11-3	.	TRBJ1-1	CASSRWDTEAFF	TGTGCCAGCAGCCGCTGGGACACTGAAGCTTTCTTT
TRBD1	TRBV19	few	TRBJ2-5	CASSITMTGRETQYF	TGTGCCAGTAGTATAACCATGACAGGGAGAGAGACCCAGTACTTC
.	TRBV21-1	.	TRBJ1-5	CASSFRDRRNSNQPQHF	TGTGCCAGCAGCTTCCGGGACAGGCGGAATAGCAATCAGCCCCAGCATTTT
TRBD2	TRBV5-5	few	TRBJ2-5	CASLGGLDFETQYF	TGTGCCAGCCTAGGGGGACTAGATTTCGAGACCCAGTACTTC
.	TRBV5-1	.	TRBJ2-6	CASSPRFRGPSTPLHSGANVLTF	TGCGCCAGCAGCCCGAGGTTTCGGGGCCCCTCGACGCCCCTCCACTCTGGGGCCAACGTCCTGACTTTC
.	TRBV5-5	.	TRBJ1-4	CASSLGVVGEKLFF	TGTGCCAGCAGCTTGGGGGTAGTTGGCGAAAAACTGTTTTTT
.	TRBV30	.	TRBJ1-1	CAWSTGLNTEAFF	TGTGCCTGGAGTACAGGGTTGAACACTGAAGCTTTCTTT
.	TRBV9	.	TRBJ2-3	CASSAPGARTDTQYF	TGTGCCAGCAGCGCCCCGGGCGCGCGCACAGATACGCAGTATTTT
.	TRBV19	.	TRBJ1-2	CASSVDYGYTF	TGTGCCAGTAGCGTTGACTATGGCTACACCTTC
TRBD1	TRBV5-4	.	TRBJ1-2	CASSPGTGDYYGYTF	TGTGCCAGCAGCCCCGGGACAGGGGATTACTATGGCTACACCTTC
.	TRBV29-1	.	TRBJ1-4	CSVVGGNTNEKLFF	TGCAGCGTTGTGGGGGGGAACACTAATGAAAAACTGTTTTTT
TRBD2	TRBV5-1	.	TRBJ2-1	CASSFQGLANNEQFF	TGCGCCAGCAGCTTCCAAGGACTAGCGAACAATGAGCAGTTCTTC
.	TRBV7-9	.	TRBJ1-2	CASSFSVGGDGYTF	TGTGCCAGCAGCTTTAGTGTCGGGGGGGATGGCTACACCTTC
.	TRBV7-9	.	TRBJ2-2	CASSLGGGNTGELFF	TGTGCCAGCAGCTTAGGTGGGGGTAACACCGGGGAGCTGTTTTTT
TRBD1	TRBV7-9	.	TRBJ1-5	CASSSTGSQPQHF	TGTGCCAGCAGCTCGACAGGGTCTCAGCCCCAGCATTTT
.	TRBV2	.	TRBJ1-4	CAILRDGDEKLFF	TGTGCCATTCTCCGGGACGGAGATGAAAAACTGTTTTTT
.	TRBV28	.	TRBJ1-1	CASSSDWRFEAFF	TGTGCCAGCAGTTCCGATTGGAGGTTTGAAGCTTTCTTT
TRBD1	TRBV5-1	once	TRBJ2-2	CASSLVVRGTGELFF	TGCGCCAGCAGCTTGGTCGTCAGGGGGACCGGGGAGCTGTTTTTT